This T cell receptor (beta chain) was obtained from a study of shared clonotypes between healthy human individuals. Study conclusions and caveats: Researchers sampled blood only, noting tissue repertoires likely differ. With four donors compared, around 5% of naive CD4 clonotypes were shared.

Per the study methods: For the immunoSEQ data, sequences were junction-only without quality scores, so filtering differed. The protocol was immunoSEQ multiplex PCR, while the TCRdb copy is restricted to in-frame clones and leaves out a portion. V and J calls and clone size are copied from that table; D and trimming were computed from the DNA. The sample has more than 2,000,000 clones; 85% to 95% are singletons. Remarks on this clone: The antigen is unknown.

The V and J ends lost 0 bases and 6 bases respectively, with 12 bases between them. Germline V gene data show CDR1 as SGHTA and CDR2 as FQGNSA. There are 15 residues in the CDR3. The chain links TRBV7-2 to TRBJ1-5; D is uncertain. Specimen: naive CD4+ T cells from PBMCs. Specified subset: CD45RA+ positively selected. This TCR came from a man aged 18 to 30 in good health. Some clones in this sample may be carry-over from other donors' samples. The CDR3 bases are TGTGCCAGCAGCTTAGCAGCGGGGTCCCCTCAGCCCCAGCATTTT. Translated, it gives CASSLAAGSPQPQHF. The complete variable domain, with remaining parts taken from reference TRBV7-2 and TRBJ1-5, reads GAGVSQSPSNKVTEKGKDVELRCDPISGHTALYWYRQSLGQGLEFLIYFQGNSAPDKSGLPSDRFSAERTGGSVSTLTIQRTQQEDSAVYLCASSLAAGSPQPQHFGDGTRLSIL.